The T cell receptor (beta chain) under discussion was sequenced for a study of cytomegalovirus exposure and HLA in healthy donors. Notes on the study in general: Association of roughly 17,000 TCR beta sequences with HLA alleles was found at 0.05 false discovery rate in a later analysis.

PCR amplification relied on 60 Vbeta primers (plus 13 Jbeta primers). The repertoire was sequenced with immunoSEQ multiplex PCR; TCRdb's copy has only in-frame clones and lacks some. The data hold approximately 100,000 clones, with approximately 68% observed a single time. On this clone itself: Its matching antigen is unknown.

This CDR3 comprises 15 residues. V shed 5 bases, J shed 5 bases, and the junction held 10 bases outside the gene matches. In germline, CDR1 is SEHNR, CDR2 FQNEAQ (reference sequence). The sequence was collected from a woman aged 18 to 35 in good health and CMV-seropositive. The genes are TRBV7-9 and TRBJ2-3; 7 bases agree with TRBD1. Source material: PBMCs. Written as DNA, the CDR3 is TGTGCCAGCAGCCCGCCAGATAACAGGGGAGATACGCAGTATTTT. It specifies CASSPPDNRGDTQYF.